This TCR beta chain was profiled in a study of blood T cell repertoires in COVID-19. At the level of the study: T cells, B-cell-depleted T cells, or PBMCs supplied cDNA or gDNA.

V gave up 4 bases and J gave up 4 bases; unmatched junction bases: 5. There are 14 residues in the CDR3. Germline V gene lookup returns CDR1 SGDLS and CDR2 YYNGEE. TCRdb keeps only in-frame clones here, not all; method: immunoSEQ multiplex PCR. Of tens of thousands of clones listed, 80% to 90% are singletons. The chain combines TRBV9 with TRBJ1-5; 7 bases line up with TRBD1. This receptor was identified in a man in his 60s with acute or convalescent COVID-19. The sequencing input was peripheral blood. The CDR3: CASSTGTVNQPQHF. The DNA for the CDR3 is TGTGCCAGCAGCACCGGGACAGTAAATCAGCCCCAGCATTTT.